This TCR beta chain was sequenced during a study of cytomegalovirus exposure and HLA in healthy donors. As for this clone: Its antigen remains unknown.

This CDR3 has 17 amino acids. J was trimmed by 4 bases and V by 0 bases; bases with no gene match: 8. In germline, CDR1 is LGHNA, CDR2 YNFKEQ. General study results and limits: A few chains tied to CMV proved CMV antigen-specific in vitro. In most subjects, TCR beta sequences reportedly gave accurate predictions of HLA-A and HLA-B alleles. In a later analysis, TCR beta V- and J-gene trimming was associated with a missense DCLRE1C variant.

The PCR made use of 60 Vbeta and 13 Jbeta primers. Study processing details: Unique TCR beta chains numbered 60 million to 100 million in a later analysis, with roughly 10 million shared. Assay used: immunoSEQ multiplex PCR; TCRdb lists only in-frame clones, some missing. Clone size and V and J calls were adopted from that table, with D and trimming inferred from the DNA. The sample has under 95,000 clones, roughly 74% seen once; the top ten hold about 2.2%. The J gene is TRBJ2-2, the V gene TRBV4-2; 7 bases align to TRBD2. The TCR sequence derives from a middle-aged man in good health and CMV-seronegative. Material for sequencing was PBMCs. The CDR3 DNA reads TGTGCCAGCAGCCAAGATCCCATAGCGGGTTCCACCGGGGAGCTGTTTTTT. Its translation: CASSQDPIAGSTGELFF.